Included here is one T cell receptor (beta chain) sequence, with context. The antigen it recognizes is unknown. Per-nucleotide qualities are absent, and no much larger clonotype sits a single base away. This sample was taken from a study of T cells in tuberculosis (dated by TCRdb to the late 2010s). Turning to the overall study: In the study, CD1B tetramers and high-throughput TCR immunosequencing were combined to characterize T cells specific for the mycobacterial lipid antigen glucose monomycolate (GMM). A South African clinical cohort compared IGRA-negative adolescents, IGRA-positive adolescents with latent tuberculosis and adults with active tuberculosis, approximately ten per group. Results and caveats for the whole study, not just this receptor: Compared with IGRA-negative controls, TCR-alpha repertoires from active tuberculosis had smaller mean NN-distances to GMM-specific TCRs, which suggests that these TCRs underwent clonal expansion. The smaller NN-distances were partly driven by shorter CDR3-alpha lengths in active tuberculosis patients, and the difference for TCR-beta did not reach statistical significance. A classifier using the diverse GMM-specific repertoire reached roughly 89% accuracy (AUROC roughly 0.9), compared with approximately 70% accuracy using GEM motif frequencies. Clinical samples were selected based on the availability of cryopreserved specimens, with adults included as active tuberculosis cases and adolescents included as controls.

At study entry, adolescents were screened for latent tuberculosis infection by tuberculin skin test and QuantiFERON-TB GOLD In-Tube IGRA. Immunosequencing was performed on unsorted cryopreserved PBMC and covered roughly 100,000 T cells per clinical donor on average. Eleven high schools in the Worcester region of the Western Cape, South Africa, served as enrollment sites for adolescents aged 12 to 18 years. Ten or so M. tuberculosis-infected adolescents and roughly 10 uninfected adolescents were selected, with the two groups matched for age and sex. For the adolescents, PBMC were isolated by density centrifugation from freshly drawn heparinized blood and then cryopreserved. The immunoSEQ multiplex PCR assay was used to generate TCR libraries, with TCR-beta and/or TCR-alpha/delta assays applied to each sample. The amplified TCR libraries were sequenced using the Illumina high-throughput platform. On the authors' methods: Clustering and dimensionality reduction were performed using pairwise TCRdist distances among GMM-specific receptors from ex vivo sorted or in vitro expanded T cells. Each clinical repertoire was assigned a mean NN-distance score, defined as the average TCRdist to the nearest 10% of tetramer-positive reference sequences. GEM TCR motif frequency was computed as the fraction of unique TCRs matching known GEM sequences by V/J usage and CDR3 length. Linear discriminant analysis with leave-one-out cross-validation, implemented in scikit-learn, was used to classify active tuberculosis. TCRdb took this table from immuneACCESS and kept in-frame rearrangements with V and J called. Such tables lack part of the clones; where checked against another copy, unresolved V genes explain under half of the gap, and the rest is unexplained. The DNA was the basis for D and trimming; V, J and clone size are from that table. Counted in this sample were tens of thousands of clones; roughly 90% of them appeared once. 2.2% of the sample comes from the top ten.

Germline trimming: 5 bases from V, 0 bases from J; junction bases outside gene matches: 10. Taken from cysteine to phenylalanine, the CDR3 has 18 residues. Only the CDR3 portion is preserved as DNA: 54 bases, with reading frame beginning at the first base. Based on the germline V gene (reference sequence), the CDR1 and CDR2 sequences are PRHDT and FYEKMQ. This sequence was found in a donor between 10 and 35 years old with latent tuberculosis or without tuberculosis infection. Recombination joined TRBV13 with TRBJ2-4, with 10 bases matching TRBD2. Sample: PBMCs. CDR3 loop: CASSPWTSGLVAKNIQYF. The nucleotides are TGTGCCAGCAGCCCCTGGACTAGCGGATTAGTAGCCAAAAACATTCAGTACTTC.